This T cell receptor beta chain appears in the sequencing data of a study of blood T cell repertoires in COVID-19. Study details: Samples of COVID-19 (acute and convalescent) were obtained from the United States, Italy and Spain.

Original handling: Reference gene primer amplification in the assay estimated nucleated cell counts. Repertoires were generated with immunoSEQ multiplex PCR, while TCRdb's copy carries only in-frame clones and drops some. From that table come the V and J calls and clone size; the DNA was used to work out D and trimming. The sample includes hundreds of thousands of clones, 65% to 90% of them seen just once. Patients of the Seattle cohort, enrolled during active infection, were followed longitudinally. Germline lookup yields CDR1 SNHLY and CDR2 FYNNEI. J lost 6 bases, V lost 4 bases, and 14 bases had no gene match. The CDR3 runs 17 residues.

The chain uses TRBV2 and TRBJ2-3; TRBD1 matches 9 bases. Sequences were obtained from peripheral blood. The sequence was collected from a man aged 50-59 years with COVID-19, enrolled during active disease. DNA of the CDR3: TGTGCCAGCAGTGCGGGACAGGGAAATTCGGGCGGTGATACGCAGTATTTT. It is translated as CASSAGQGNSGGDTQYF. Full variable domain (rest looked up from reference TRBV2 and TRBJ2-3): EPEVTQTPSHQVTQMGQEVILRCVPISNHLYFYWYRQILGQKVEFLVSFYNNEISEKSEIFDDQFSVERPDGSNFTLKIRSTKLEDSAMYFCASSAGQGNSGGDTQYFGPGTRLTVL.